The T cell receptor (beta chain) described here comes from a study of blood T cell repertoires in COVID-19. In the study overall: The United States, Italy and Spain supplied acute and convalescent COVID-19 samples. T cells, B-cell-depleted T cells, or PBMCs provided the cDNA or gDNA that served as material.

The CDR3 sequence is 19 residues long. Germline V lookup: CDR1 LGHNA, CDR2 YSLEER. The V and J ends lost 0 bases and 0 bases, in that order; junction bases with no gene match: 7. In the original analysis: Reference gene primers were amplified, and this amplification served to estimate nucleated cell counts. Some clones are missing from TCRdb's copy, which holds only in-frame ones; the method was immunoSEQ multiplex PCR. That table furnishes V, J and clone size, whereas the DNA furnished D and trimming. The table shows under 450,000 clones, with roughly 90% occurring only once. The chain employs TRBV4-3 and TRBJ2-1, with 11 bases that match TRBD1. The receptor was isolated from a woman between 40 and 50 years old with COVID-19, enrolled during active disease. Sequenced material: peripheral blood. The CDR3 here is CASSQDGQGTGGSYNEQFF. Here the CDR3 DNA reads TGCGCCAGCAGCCAAGACGGCCAAGGGACAGGGGGCTCCTACAATGAGCAGTTCTTC.